This T cell receptor (beta chain) appears in the sequencing data of a study of T-cell memory formation after mild COVID-19. Notes on the study in general: There was a balanced CD4/CD8 profile in clones contracting day 15 to 85, and later expanders leaned CD4+. SARS-CoV-2 specificity of second-wave clones peaking day 37 was unconfirmed. Shrinking CD4+ clones resided mostly in CM and EM, and CD8+ ones in EMRA. The pre-infection memory compartment contained some responding clones, suggesting cross-reactive memory joined.

This clonotype showed up many times. What it binds is not known. One entry per CDR3 protein results from TCRdb running MiXCR on the 5' RACE reads. The data show about 430,000 distinct CDR3 sequences, with roughly a quarter seen just once and 7% to 9.5% held by the top ten. Unmatched junction bases numbered 8, after V lost 5 bases and J lost 3 bases. CDR1 and CDR2 from the germline V gene are SSHAT and FNYEAQ (reference sequence). CDR3 length equals 15 residues. This sequence joins TRBV7-7 and TRBJ2-3, with TRBD2 matching 7 bases. The sequence was collected from an adult woman who had mild COVID-19 (a few samples of this study predate the infection). Cell type and time point are not known. The specimen was PBMCs or a T cell subset sorted from them (not recorded which). As DNA, the CDR3 is TGTGCCAGCAGCCCCCTAGCGGCACGGACAGATACGCAGTATTTT. It translates to CASSPLAARTDTQYF. Using reference TRBV7-7 and TRBJ2-3 for the parts outside the CDR3, the full variable domain is GAGVSQSPRYKVTKRGQDVTLRCDPISSHATLYWYQQALGQGPEFLTYFNYEAQPDKSGLPSDRFSAERPEGSISTLTIQRTEQRDSAMYRCASSPLAARTDTQYFGPGTRLTVL.